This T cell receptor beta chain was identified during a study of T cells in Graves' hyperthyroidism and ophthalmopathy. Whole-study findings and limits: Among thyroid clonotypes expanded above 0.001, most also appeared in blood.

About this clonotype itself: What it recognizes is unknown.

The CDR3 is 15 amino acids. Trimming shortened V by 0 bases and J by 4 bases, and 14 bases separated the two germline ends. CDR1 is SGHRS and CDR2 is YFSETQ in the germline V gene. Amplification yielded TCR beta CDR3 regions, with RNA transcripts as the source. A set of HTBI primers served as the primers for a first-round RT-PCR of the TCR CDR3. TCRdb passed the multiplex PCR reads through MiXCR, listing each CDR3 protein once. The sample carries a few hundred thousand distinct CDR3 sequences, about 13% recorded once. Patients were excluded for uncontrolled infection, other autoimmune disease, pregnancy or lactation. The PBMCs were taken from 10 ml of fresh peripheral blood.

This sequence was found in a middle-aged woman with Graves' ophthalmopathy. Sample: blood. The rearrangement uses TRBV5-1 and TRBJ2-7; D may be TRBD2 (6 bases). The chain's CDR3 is CASSLAGMGGYEQYF. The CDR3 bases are TGCGCCAGCAGCTTGGCTGGGATGGGGGGTTACGAGCAGTACTTC. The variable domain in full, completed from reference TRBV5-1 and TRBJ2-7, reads KAGVTQTPRYLIKTRGQQVTLSCSPISGHRSVSWYQQTPGQGLQFLFEYFSETQRNKGNFPGRFSGRQFSNSRSEMNVSTLELGDSALYLCASSLAGMGGYEQYFGPGTRLTVT.